This T cell receptor beta chain was found in a study of cytomegalovirus exposure and HLA in healthy donors. Study overall: In an early release, HLA-typed donors contributed some 88 million unique TCR sequences.

PCR amplification relied on 60 Vbeta primers (plus 13 Jbeta primers). The assay was immunoSEQ multiplex PCR, and TCRdb's table has in-frame clones only and misses some. Altogether 160,000 or so clones are present, roughly 79% being singletons, with the ten largest covering less than 15%. Study-wide results and limits: A link between a missense DCLRE1C variant and TCR beta V- and J-gene trimming emerged from a later analysis. Most TCR sequences showed up rarely, but some public TCRs showed up in many donors. Links to common viral pathogens appeared, in a later analysis, for several of the most significant clusters.

Comment on this clone: Its antigen remains unidentified.

Germline CDR1 and CDR2: SGHRS and YFSETQ. This CDR3 is built from 14 residues. V lost 0 bases to trimming and J lost 11 bases; unmatched junction nucleotides: 7. The chain links TRBV5-1 to TRBJ1-1; the match to TRBD1 covers 10 bases. The receptor was isolated from a woman aged 45-60 years in good health and CMV-seronegative. Material: PBMCs. For the CDR3, the DNA is TGCGCCAGCAGCTTGGGACAGGGGGCGCGAAATGCTTTCTTT. Protein product: CASSLGQGARNAFF.